This paragraph covers one T cell receptor beta chain sequence. Its target is not known. These data originate in a study of Graves' ophthalmopathy and Graves' hyperthyroidism. Points from the study as a whole: Separation of ophthalmopathy from stable hyperthyroidism was achieved by a 13-signature model, at roughly 88% sensitivity and roughly 77% specificity. Among expanded thyroid clonotypes above 0.001 frequency, most also occurred in blood.

Ophthalmopathy donors' eye disease showed moderate-to-severe activity, CAS of at least 3, NOSPECS of at least 4 and duration under 3 months. Pregnancy or lactation, uncontrolled infections and other autoimmune diseases were grounds for excluding patients. RNA transcripts provided the template for amplifying TCR beta CDR3 regions. First-round RT-PCR with HTBI primers preceded a second-round multiplex PCR. From the multiplex PCR reads, TCRdb called clonotypes with MiXCR, one entry per CDR3 protein. The sample lists 340,000 or so distinct CDR3 sequences, under 20% occurring once. CDR1 and CDR2 (germline): MDHEN, SYDVKM. There are 15 residues in the CDR3. V was clipped by 5 bases and J by 6 bases; unmatched bases: 9.

The chain employs TRBV28 and TRBJ1-5; TRBD1 agrees at 8 bases. The sequence was obtained from an adult man with Graves' ophthalmopathy. Sequenced material: peripheral blood. CDR3 in DNA: TGTGCCAGCAGTATCCAACAGGGGGGGGCTCAGCCCCAGCATTTT. Its translation is CASSIQQGGAQPQHF.